A selection of T cell receptor beta chains follows, all from one sample in a study of T cell changes during pregnancy in multiple sclerosis. Method: immunoSEQ multiplex PCR; TCRdb's copy keeps in-frame clones and lacks some. The repertoire holds fewer than 45,000 clones, with around 90% as singletons. The input for sequencing was CD8+ T cells from peripheral blood mononuclear cells, taken in the first trimester of pregnancy. The receptors originated from a female donor with multiple sclerosis, enrolled in a pregnancy study. CDR3s include the opening cysteine and the closing phenylalanine or tryptophan. The order of the fields is CDR3 DNA, CDR3 protein, J gene, V gene, clone size, D gene. D genes are given only for firm matches. Clone size appears in some rows only: once, few, many, or a class for an expanded clone.

TGTGCCAGCCTCCTGGGGGGAGAGCAGTACTTC	CASLLGGEQYF	TRBJ2-7	TRBV7-2	NA	NA
TGTGCCAGCAGCTTAGGAGCATACGAGCAGTACTTC	CASSLGAYEQYF	TRBJ2-7	TRBV7-9	NA	NA
TGTGCCAGCAGCGAGGGACAGGGTTGGTCCGGGGACGGCACTGAAGCTTTCTTT	CASSEGQGWSGDGTEAFF	TRBJ1-1	TRBV9	NA	TRBD1
TGTGCCATCAGTGAGACAACCTACGAGCAGTACTTC	CAISETTYEQYF	TRBJ2-7	TRBV10-3	NA	NA
TGTGCCAGCAGCAAACGGGGGGTCAGCGGTGAGCAGTTCTTC	CASSKRGVSGEQFF	TRBJ2-1	TRBV21-1	NA	NA
TGTGCCAGCAGCCCCACCGGGAACACCATATATTTT	CASSPTGNTIYF	TRBJ1-3	TRBV9	NA	NA
TGTGCCAGCAGCCCCGAACTTGCGGGGAACACTGAAGCTTTCTTT	CASSPELAGNTEAFF	TRBJ1-1	TRBV27	NA	NA
TGTGCCAGTAGTAGGGGCCCCTCCTTGGGCAATGAGCAGTTCTTC	CASSRGPSLGNEQFF	TRBJ2-1	TRBV19	NA	NA
TGCAGCGTTGGGGCAGCCGACCAAATCTATGGCTACACCTTC	CSVGAADQIYGYTF	TRBJ1-2	TRBV29-1	NA	NA
TGTGCCAGCAGCGCTCCGGGACAGGGGATCCACGAGCAGTACTTC	CASSAPGQGIHEQYF	TRBJ2-7	TRBV7-6	NA	TRBD1
TGTGCCAGCAGTTTATACGGGACTAGCAGAGGGAATGAGCAGTTCTTC	CASSLYGTSRGNEQFF	TRBJ2-1	TRBV27	NA	TRBD2
TGTGCTAGTGGTGACGACAGGGTCAGTGACACCATATATTTT	CASGDDRVSDTIYF	TRBJ1-3	TRBV12-5	NA	TRBD1
TGTGCCAGCAGCTTGGGGGCAGGTGAGCAGTTCTTC	CASSLGAGEQFF	TRBJ2-1	TRBV5-4	NA	NA
TGTGCCAGCAGCTACGGACTAGAGGGGACCGGGGAGCTGTTTTTT	CASSYGLEGTGELFF	TRBJ2-2	TRBV6-5	NA	TRBD2
TGTGCCACCTCGGGACTAGCCTACAATGAGCAGTTCTTC	CATSGLAYNEQFF	TRBJ2-1	TRBV19	NA	TRBD2
TGTGCCAGCAGCTCTTCTACTTCTTCCCCTACCTACGAGCAGTACTTC	CASSSSTSSPTYEQYF	TRBJ2-7	TRBV13	NA	NA
TGTGCCAGCAGCCACTCGGGACAGTTCTACGAGCAGTACTTC	CASSHSGQFYEQYF	TRBJ2-7	TRBV14	NA	TRBD1
TGTGCCAGCAGCTCCTCGGGATTCCCCGGGCGCTCCTACGAGCAGTACTTC	CASSSSGFPGRSYEQYF	TRBJ2-7	TRBV7-7	NA	NA
TGCGCCAGCAGCCAGGAACAGGGGGCGCGGGGGACTGAAGCTTTCTTT	CASSQEQGARGTEAFF	TRBJ1-1	TRBV4-3	NA	TRBD1
TGTGCCAGCAGCCTCCTTGGGGCCCGCGAGCAGTACTTC	CASSLLGAREQYF	TRBJ2-7	TRBV14	NA	NA
TGTGCCAGCAGCCCTCAGGGTTCTGAAGCTTTCTTT	CASSPQGSEAFF	TRBJ1-1	TRBV27	NA	NA
TGTGCCAGCAGTTTGACAGGGTTCGACACCGGGGAGCTGTTTTTT	CASSLTGFDTGELFF	TRBJ2-2	TRBV27	NA	TRBD1
TGTGCCAGCAGTGAAGGATTGGACATCCTTGGCTACACCTTC	CASSEGLDILGYTF	TRBJ1-2	TRBV25-1	NA	NA
TGTGCCAGCAGTCCCCGGACAGACACTGAAGCTTTCTTT	CASSPRTDTEAFF	TRBJ1-1	TRBV6-5	NA	NA
TGTGCCAGCAGACTAGCGGGAGGAGACAATGAGCAGTTCTTC	CASRLAGGDNEQFF	TRBJ2-1	TRBV6-5	NA	TRBD2
TGTGCCAGCAGCGTAGGAGGGTCCTACGAGCAGTACTTC	CASSVGGSYEQYF	TRBJ2-7	TRBV9	NA	NA
TGTGCCACCAGCAGAGGAACTTCAGGGGCCCGAAACACTGAAGCTTTCTTT	CATSRGTSGARNTEAFF	TRBJ1-1	TRBV15	NA	NA
TGTGCCAGCAGCTTGGTTGATAAGGGGCTCCAAGAGACCCAGTACTTC	CASSLVDKGLQETQYF	TRBJ2-5	TRBV5-6	NA	NA
TGTGCCAGCTTAAGGAGCGGGGGCTCCTACAATGAGCAGTTCTTC	CASLRSGGSYNEQFF	TRBJ2-1	TRBV5-8	NA	TRBD2
TGTGCCAGCAGTTTGGGGCTTCCCACCGGGGAGCTGTTTTTT	CASSLGLPTGELFF	TRBJ2-2	TRBV27	NA	NA
TGTGCCAGCAGTTTATTCCTTCCCGGGACAGGGACCGGGGAGCTGTTTTTT	CASSLFLPGTGTGELFF	TRBJ2-2	TRBV7-6	NA	TRBD1
TGTGCCAGCCTCGGGCGCGGGTGGAAAACTGAAGCTTTCTTT	CASLGRGWKTEAFF	TRBJ1-1	TRBV28	NA	NA
TGTGCCAGCAGTTCCGGACAGGGGAGTTCACCCCTCCACTTT	CASSSGQGSSPLHF	TRBJ1-6	TRBV27	few	TRBD1
TGTGCCAGCAGTTCACAGGGATCTGAAGCTTTCTTT	CASSSQGSEAFF	TRBJ1-1	TRBV6-5	NA	NA
TGTGCCAGCGATTTCCCAGGGACAGACTCCTACGAGCAGTACTTC	CASDFPGTDSYEQYF	TRBJ2-7	TRBV7-9	NA	TRBD1
TGTGCCAGCAGCGTAACCGACAGCAGCTCTGGAAACACCATATATTTT	CASSVTDSSSGNTIYF	TRBJ1-3	TRBV9	NA	NA
TGTGCCAGCAGACCAGACAGGGCCGGTGGAAACACCATATATTTT	CASRPDRAGGNTIYF	TRBJ1-3	TRBV6-5	NA	TRBD1
TGTGCCAGCAGCCGGGGGCGGGACAGGGCTACCTACGAGCAGTACTTC	CASSRGRDRATYEQYF	TRBJ2-7	TRBV7-4	NA	TRBD1
TGTGCCAGCAGCCCGTTCCTAGCGGGGGGAGCGAGCACCGGGGAGCTGTTTTTT	CASSPFLAGGASTGELFF	TRBJ2-2	TRBV7-9	NA	TRBD2
TGCGCCAGCAGCCACTCGTATCTGGGGGGAAAGACCCAGTACTTC	CASSHSYLGGKTQYF	TRBJ2-5	TRBV4-1	once	NA
TGTGCCGCATCCCGGGACAGGGCCAAGCAAGCTTTCTTT	CAASRDRAKQAFF	TRBJ1-1	TRBV19	NA	TRBD1
TGTGCCAGCATCGGCTCCGGGACAGGGAGAAACCGCCTAACCACTGAAGCTTTCTTT	CASIGSGTGRNRLTTEAFF	TRBJ1-1	TRBV5-6	NA	TRBD1
TGTGCCAGCAGCAGAACAGGGTTGGGCGGCTATGGCTACACCTTC	CASSRTGLGGYGYTF	TRBJ1-2	TRBV6-6	once	NA
TGTGCCAGCAGTGAGTTACAGGGGGCTTACGAGCAGTACTTC	CASSELQGAYEQYF	TRBJ2-7	TRBV6-1	NA	TRBD1
TGTGCCAGCAGCGCTGCGGGGGGACCCCCCGCCTACGAGCAGTACTTC	CASSAAGGPPAYEQYF	TRBJ2-7	TRBV9	NA	TRBD2